Listed below are T cell receptor beta chains from one sample, sequenced in a study of early T cells in non-severe SARS-CoV-2 infection. In TCRdb, the 5' RACE reads were re-called with MiXCR into one record per CDR3 protein. In the table there are 30,000 to 35,000 distinct CDR3 sequences, around 7% of which are singletons. Specimen: whole blood. The receptors here all came from an adult who was a healthcare worker with PCR-confirmed SARS-CoV-2 infection or an uninfected control (not recorded which). Both conserved end residues are part of each CDR3. The order of the fields is CDR3 length, J gene, clone size, D gene, V gene, CDR3 DNA, CDR3 protein. A D gene is named only where the DNA matches it firmly. Size is omitted from some rows. Given values are once, few, many or a class for expanded clones.

14	TRBJ2-5	NA	NA	TRBV27	TGTGCCAGCAGTTTATCCGAGGGAATGGAGACCCAGTACTTC	CASSLSEGMETQYF
13	TRBJ2-7	many	NA	TRBV3-1	TGTGCCAGCAGCCAGGGGGGGGCGGTCGAGCAGTACTTC	CASSQGGAVEQYF
15	TRBJ2-2	NA	TRBD1	TRBV6-5	TGTGCCAGCAGTCCGGGACAGGGGAACACCGGGGAGCTGTTTTTT	CASSPGQGNTGELFF
13	TRBJ2-7	NA	NA	TRBV28	TGTGCCAGCAGTCGGCCCCCGACAGACGAGCAGTACTTC	CASSRPPTDEQYF
16	TRBJ2-3	many	NA	TRBV12-3/TRBV12-4	TGTGCCAGCAGCGATAACAGGTTAACTAGCACAGATACGCAGTATTTT	CASSDNRLTSTDTQYF
16	TRBJ2-1	many	TRBD2	TRBV20-1	TGCAGTGCTCCGGGACTAGCGCGCCTCCTTCACAATGAGCAGTTCTTC	CSAPGLARLLHNEQFF
14	TRBJ1-1	many	NA	TRBV20-1	TGCAGTGCTAGCCCAAGACAGATGAACACTGAAGCTTTCTTT	CSASPRQMNTEAFF
14	TRBJ2-1	NA	NA	TRBV4-1	TGCGCCAGCAGCCAACGGACAGTTCTGGATGAGCAGTTCTTC	CASSQRTVLDEQFF
13	TRBJ1-2	few	NA	TRBV6-5	TGTGCCAGCAGACTGGGGACCGGCTATGGCTACACCTTC	CASRLGTGYGYTF
15	TRBJ1-5	NA	NA	TRBV19	TGTGCCAGTAGTATAGAAGCCAGCTCCTATCAGCCCCAGCATTTT	CASSIEASSYQPQHF
16	TRBJ2-2	many	NA	TRBV7-3	TGTGCCAGCAGCTTAACGGGCGGAGATCGCACCGGGGAGCTGTTTTTT	CASSLTGGDRTGELFF
14	TRBJ1-4	many	NA	TRBV19	TGTGCCAGTAGTGGCCAGGCAACTAATGAAAAACTGTTTTTT	CASSGQATNEKLFF
13	TRBJ1-2	many	NA	TRBV18	TGTGCCAGCTCGGCAGCGGCGGACTATGGCTACACCTTC	CASSAAADYGYTF
16	TRBJ2-6	few	NA	TRBV5-4	TGTGCCAGCAGCTTGCTTGACCGCCCTGGGGCCAACGTCCTGACTTTC	CASSLLDRPGANVLTF
17	TRBJ1-3	many	NA	TRBV3-1	TGTGCCAGCAGCCAAGTAGGTGGTGGAGCCTCTGGAAACACCATATATTTT	CASSQVGGGASGNTIYF
15	TRBJ2-1	few	TRBD2	TRBV2	TGTGCCAGCAGTGGGGCGGCTAGCGGGAGTCCGGGGCAGTTCTTC	CASSGAASGSPGQFF
14	TRBJ1-4	NA	NA	TRBV27	TGTGCCAGCAGTTTTTCCTACAACGCCCAAAAACTGTTTTTT	CASSFSYNAQKLFF
12	TRBJ1-1	many	NA	TRBV24-1	TGTGCCACCGGAACAATAGGCGGTGAAGCTTTCTTT	CATGTIGGEAFF
11	TRBJ2-2	few	NA	TRBV21-1	TGTGCCAGCCGCGGGGGCGGGGAGCTGTTTTTT	CASRGGGELFF
12	TRBJ2-7	many	NA	TRBV12-3/TRBV12-4	TGTGCCAGCAGTCCACAGGGCTACGAGCAGTACTTC	CASSPQGYEQYF